Presented here are 10 T cell receptor beta chains from one specimen sequenced in a study of T-cell reconstitution after alpha-beta-depleted transplantation in children. It was with unique molecular identifiers that the TCRbeta library was prepared. TCRdb called the PCR reads again in MiXCR, with one record for every CDR3 protein. The sample carries 200,000 or so distinct CDR3 sequences, about 8.7% recorded once. Sequences were derived from PBMCs, mostly from graft donor cells, sampled 360 days after TCRalphabeta/CD19-depleted stem cell transplant. The receptors come from a male patient between 2 and 15 years old who had a stem cell transplant for acute myeloid leukemia, so the T cells may come from the graft donor.

The V call is TRBV6-1, the J call TRBJ1-2, with D perhaps TRBD1 (6 bases). Germline CDR1 reads MNHNS; CDR2 reads SASEGT. V dropped 8 bases and J dropped 6 bases, with 28 bases sitting between them. This CDR3 is 17 amino acids long. The CDR3 coding sequence is TGTGCCAGCCTACGTCGGGGGGGGCAGACCTCGGTGGATGGCTACACCTTC. Residues: CASLRRGGQTSVDGYTF.

This clonotype occurred a few times. V gene TRBV29-1 combines with J gene TRBJ2-7; 7 nucleotides match TRBD2. The trim removed 4 bases at V and 7 bases at J, leaving 7 bases unmatched. This CDR3 region has 12 residues. Per the germline V gene, CDR1 is SQVTM and CDR2 is ANQGSEA. The CDR3 protein is CSVASGEREQYF. Written as DNA, the CDR3 is TGCAGCGTTGCCAGCGGGGAAAGGGAGCAGTACTTC.

In its sample, this clonotype was seen many times. The V gene is TRBV15, the J gene TRBJ2-1, with 7 bases identical to TRBD2. V lost 1 base to trimming and J lost 5 bases; unmatched junction nucleotides: 5. The CDR3 sequence is 15 residues long. Germline lookup yields CDR1 LNHNV and CDR2 YYDKDF (reference sequence). CDR3 sequence: CATSRGTSINNEQFF. The CDR3 region has the DNA TGTGCCACCAGCAGAGGGACTAGTATTAACAATGAGCAGTTCTTC.

This clonotype was found many times. The chain couples TRBV10-3 to TRBJ2-3; 9 bases are a match to TRBD2. The germline CDR1 and CDR2 sequences are ENHRY and SYGVKD. J was trimmed by 2 bases and V by 9 bases; bases with no gene match: 6. This CDR3 has 14 residues. CDR3 loop: CAIRLADHTDTQYF. Here the CDR3 DNA reads TGTGCCATTCGACTAGCGGATCACACAGATACGCAGTATTTT.

This clonotype is labeled as hyperexpanded (1% or more). The gene calls are TRBV7-9 and TRBJ1-4; D gene ambiguous. CDR1 SEHNR and CDR2 FQNEAQ come from the germline V gene (reference sequence). V was shortened by 3 bases and J by 0 bases, with 8 bases between the two germline ends. This CDR3 region has 15 residues. The CDR3 loop is CASSFWTTTNEKLFF. CDR3 DNA sequence: TGTGCCAGCAGCTTCTGGACCACAACTAATGAAAAACTGTTTTTT.

The rearrangement joins TRBV5-1 to TRBJ2-7; 7 bases align to TRBD2. CDR1 and CDR2 from the germline V gene are SGHRS and YFSETQ. V gave up 0 bases and J gave up 3 bases; unmatched junction bases: 9. The CDR3 runs 16 residues. CDR3 in amino acids: CASSLAGAGTIYEQYV. The CDR3 DNA is TGCGCCAGCAGCTTGGCCGGGGCAGGGACTATCTACGAGCAGTACGTC.

This clonotype was observed at least ten times. The CDR3 nucleotides read TGCGCCAGCAGCTTAACAGGGGGAAAAGGCGCTTTCTTT. Its translation is CASSLTGGKGAFF. V and J are TRBV5-1 and TRBJ1-1; 8 positions agree with TRBD1. From germline, CDR1 is SGHRS and CDR2 YFSETQ. This CDR3 region has 13 residues. V lost 2 bases and J lost 11; bases outside the gene matches: 8.

This clonotype occurred a few times. The V and J genes are TRBV27 and TRBJ1-1, with TRBD1 as a possible D gene (5 bases). CDR1 is MNHEY, CDR2 SMNVEV, per germline (reference sequence). Trimming removed 2 bases at V and 8 bases at J, with 12 bases between. The length of the CDR3 is 13 residues. CDR3 DNA: TGTGCCAGCAGTTTAAAAGGGGCGTCAGAAGCTTTCTTT. Translated: CASSLKGASEAFF.

This clonotype was counted many times. The chain employs TRBV20-1 and TRBJ2-1; tentative D call: TRBD1 (6 bases). The CDR3 has 12 residues. Trimming stripped 4 bases from V and 6 bases from J, with 10 bases between. CDR1 is DFQATT, CDR2 SNEGSKA, per germline (reference sequence). The CDR3 sequence is CSATDRINEQFF. CDR3 DNA: TGCAGTGCTACCGACAGGATCAATGAGCAGTTCTTC.

This clonotype was seen only a few times. The V gene is TRBV5-1, the J gene TRBJ2-1; 9 bases are a match to TRBD1. V trimming: 4 bases; J trimming: 6 bases; junction bases outside the gene matches: 8. The CDR3 is 15 residues long. Germline CDR1 SGHRS, CDR2 YFSETQ. This CDR3 reads CASSLPGTGRNEQFF. CDR3 sequence (DNA): TGCGCCAGCAGCCTTCCCGGGACAGGGCGCAATGAGCAGTTCTTC.